This T cell receptor beta chain was sequenced during a study of T cell repertoires in cytomegalovirus infection. Study information: Indications of both CMV infection and matching HLA type were provided by public TCR beta signatures. Study results and caveats: What dominated the ex vivo response were HLA-C-restricted CMV-specific TCR beta clonotypes. Identification of carriers of CMV plus the relevant HLA was performed using cumulative public TCR beta family frequency.

Each CDR3 protein is one row after TCRdb ran MiXCR on the reads. The table records some 150,000 distinct CDR3 sequences, 23% of them present only once. Concerning this clonotype: Its cognate antigen is unknown.

V lost 3 bases and J lost 8, with 13 bases in between. Germline V CDR1 and CDR2: KGHSH, LQKENI. The CDR3 is made up of 13 amino acids. The chain joins TRBV18 to TRBJ1-2; D gene ambiguous. The source is a human donor in good health (CMV status not recorded). Some clones in this sample may be carry-over from other donors' samples. Sequenced: PBMCs. The CDR3 sequence is CASSPTITEGYTF. CDR3 nucleotide sequence: TGTGCCAGCTCACCGACGATCACTGAGGGCTACACCTTC.